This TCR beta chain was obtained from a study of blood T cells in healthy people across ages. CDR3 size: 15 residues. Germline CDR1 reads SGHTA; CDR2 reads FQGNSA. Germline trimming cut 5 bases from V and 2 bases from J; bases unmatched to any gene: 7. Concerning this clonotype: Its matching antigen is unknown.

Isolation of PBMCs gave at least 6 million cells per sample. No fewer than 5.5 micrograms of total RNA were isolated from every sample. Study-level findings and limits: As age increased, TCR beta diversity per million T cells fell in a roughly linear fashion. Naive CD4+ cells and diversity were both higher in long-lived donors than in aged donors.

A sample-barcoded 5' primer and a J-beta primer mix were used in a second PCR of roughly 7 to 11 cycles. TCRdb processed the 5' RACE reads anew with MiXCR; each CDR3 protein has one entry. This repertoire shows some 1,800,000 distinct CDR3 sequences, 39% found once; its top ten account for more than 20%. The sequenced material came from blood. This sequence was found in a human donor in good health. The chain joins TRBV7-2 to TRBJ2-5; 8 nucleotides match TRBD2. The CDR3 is CASSPQRGNQETQYF. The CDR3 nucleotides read TGTGCCAGCAGCCCCCAGCGGGGGAATCAAGAGACCCAGTACTTC.